Below, 7 T cell receptor beta chains from the same sample are listed, as sequenced in a study of T cell responses to AZD1222 COVID-19 vaccine. Clones were read by immunoSEQ multiplex PCR, and TCRdb kept only the in-frame ones, dropping some. The data hold about 130,000 clones, with roughly nine tenths observed a single time. The source material was peripheral blood, sampled on day 0 of AZD1222 vaccination. The receptors originated from an adult in good health.

J is TRBJ1-4 and V is TRBV4-1; a weak D match, TRBD1 (6 bases). The CDR3 length is 18 residues. Germline CDR1 and CDR2: MGHRA and YSYEKL. Trimming stripped 1 base from V and 8 bases from J, with 23 bases between. CDR3 DNA: TGCGCCAGCAGCCAAGTATGGCAGGGGATCCCCGGCCGAGAAAAACTGTTTTTT. Protein sequence: CASSQVWQGIPGREKLFF.

The V and J genes are TRBV4-2 and TRBJ2-2; tentative D call: TRBD2 (6 bases). CDR1 is LGHNA and CDR2 is YNFKEQ in the germline V gene. Trimming stripped 2 bases from V and 8 bases from J, with 15 bases between. CDR3 length equals 15 residues. The CDR3 is CASSQLEGQSGELFF. CDR3 nucleotide sequence: TGTGCCAGCAGCCAATTGGAGGGCCAGAGTGGGGAGCTGTTTTTT.

This sequence joins TRBV2 and TRBJ2-7; TRBD2 matches 9 bases. With V trimmed by 6 bases and J by 4 bases, 7 bases remained unmatched. The CDR3 loop spans 14 amino acids. CDR1 and CDR2 (germline): SNHLY, FYNNEI. In nucleotides, the CDR3 is TGTGCCAGCAGGGTGGCTAGCGGGGCATACGAGCAGTACTTC. This translates into CASRVASGAYEQYF.

The genes are TRBV7-2 and TRBJ1-4; D is possibly TRBD1 (6 bases). Germline lookup yields CDR1 SGHTA and CDR2 FQGNSA. The V end was cut by 5 bases, the J end by 1 base, with 11 bases between. The CDR3 is 15 residues long. CDR3 loop: CASSPTRGTNEKLFF. In DNA form, the CDR3 reads TGTGCCAGCAGCCCCACCAGGGGAACTAATGAAAAACTGTTTTTT. The entire variable domain, with the rest obtained from reference TRBV7-2 and TRBJ1-4, is as follows: GAGVSQSPSNKVTEKGKDVELRCDPISGHTALYWYRQSLGQGLEFLIYFQGNSAPDKSGLPSDRFSAERTGGSVSTLTIQRTQQEDSAVYLCASSPTRGTNEKLFFGSGTQLSVL.

The chain joins TRBV27 to TRBJ2-2, with 14 bases lining up with TRBD2. CDR3 length: 17 residues. V lost 3 bases, J lost 8 bases, and 8 bases stayed unmatched. CDR1 and CDR2 from the germline V gene are MNHEY and SMNVEV (reference sequence). CDR3 in DNA: TGTGCCAGCAGTTTTTGGGGACTAGCGGGAGAAGGGGGGGAGCTGTTTTTT. Encoded protein: CASSFWGLAGEGGELFF.

The chain joins TRBV7-2 to TRBJ2-3, with 8 bases that match TRBD1. CDR1 and CDR2 (germline): SGHTA, FQGNSA. The V and J ends lost 1 base and 3 bases, in that order; junction bases with no gene match: 3. This CDR3 contains 15 residues. CDR3 sequence (DNA): TGTGCCAGCAGCTTAGGCGGACAGGGAACAGATACGCAGTATTTT. Translating it yields CASSLGGQGTDTQYF.

CDR3: CATSRGQQGTNEKLFF. CDR3 bases: TGTGCCACCAGCAGAGGTCAGCAGGGAACTAATGAAAAACTGTTTTTT. The rearrangement joins TRBV15 to TRBJ1-4, with D perhaps matching TRBD1 (5 bases). V lost 1 base and J lost 1, with 10 bases in between. The CDR3 length is 16 residues. The V gene's germline CDR1 is LNHNV and CDR2 YYDKDF (reference sequence).